This T cell receptor beta chain was identified in a study of early T cells in non-severe SARS-CoV-2 infection. Findings of the study overall: Private and CD4 specificities were missed by VDJdb matching, which favored anti-spike CD8 responses.

From germline, CDR1 is LNHDA and CDR2 SQIVND (reference sequence). V lost 6 bases to trimming and J lost 5 bases, with 13 bases between them. This CDR3 contains 13 residues. Regarding this clonotype: Antigen unknown.

Individual cDNA molecules each received unique molecular identifiers attached to them. TCRdb used MiXCR to reprocess the 5' RACE reads, holding one entry per CDR3 protein. The repertoire holds tens of thousands of distinct CDR3 sequences, with 20% as singletons. Here the sequenced sample was whole blood, taken at baseline. The TCR was taken from an adult who was a healthcare worker with PCR-confirmed SARS-CoV-2 infection or an uninfected control (not recorded which). The V and J genes are TRBV19 and TRBJ2-5, with D possibly being TRBD2 (6 bases). The CDR3 nucleotides read TGTGCCAGTAGCGGAGGGATCCCGGAGACCCAGTACTTC. Translating gives CASSGGIPETQYF.